This entry features one T cell receptor beta chain sequence. What it binds is unknown. Libraries were prepared by immunoSEQ multiplex PCR; TCRdb keeps only in-frame clonotypes and omits some of them. The sample carries some 97,000 clones, 88% recorded once. The length of the CDR3 is 18 residues. Trimming left V 1 base short and J 0 bases short, with 13 bases between. Germline V lookup: CDR1 LGHNA, CDR2 YSLEER. The data were taken from a study of T cell responses to AZD1222 COVID-19 vaccine. General study findings and limits: Clonal diversity was possibly underestimated, and white British individuals and females predominated among donors. Across spike, vaccine-associated CD4 TCRs were found, dominant at 160-218 and 743-854. Close to half of spike-specific TCRs reportedly recognize unmutated variant regions.

The clonotype originates from an adult in good health. The sequences come from peripheral blood, collected on day 0 of AZD1222 vaccination. The genes are TRBV4-3 and TRBJ2-6; possible D gene TRBD2, 5 bases. This CDR3 reads CASSQVGRTDSGANVLTF. CDR3 nucleotide sequence: TGCGCCAGCAGCCAAGTTGGGAGAACGGACTCTGGGGCCAACGTCCTGACTTTC.